This TCR beta chain was sequenced during a study of regulatory T cells in long-lasting Graves disease. CDR3 length equals 15 residues. CDR1 and CDR2 from the germline V gene are SGHRS and YFSETQ. With 8 bases removed from V and 2 bases from J, the gap between germline ends came to 20 bases. As to time point: newly diagnosed GD, antithyroid drugs for less than 3 months. With RNA extracted from PBMCs as input, the TCR library was made. Through Arm-PCR of CDR3 regions and iRepertoire HTBI primers, TCR beta libraries were built. TCRdb recomputed calls from the multiplex PCR reads with MiXCR, one row per CDR3 protein. The sample has about 330,000 distinct CDR3 sequences; 15% to 20% are singletons. The sample holds a few counts of this clonotype. Antigen specificity is unknown. Study-level findings and limits: Researchers reported studying only peripheral blood, not thyroid tissue.

The sample was also reused in another study, on T cells in Graves' hyperthyroidism and ophthalmopathy. That work contributes: Patients were excluded for uncontrolled infection, other autoimmune disease, pregnancy or lactation. Primed by the HTBI set, a first-round RT-PCR was run on the TCR CDR3. The blood repertoire included most of the expanded thyroid clonotypes above 0.001.

The source of this sequence is a young woman with Graves disease. Material: peripheral blood mononuclear cells (PBMCs), obtained at new diagnosis, from a patient treated with antithyroid drugs. This chain joins TRBV5-1 and TRBJ2-7; perhaps TRBD2 as D (6 bases). The CDR3 here is CASNKGEEIAYEQYF. The CDR3 nucleotides read TGCGCCAGTAACAAAGGGGAGGAGATCGCCTACGAGCAGTACTTC.